The 24 T cell receptor beta chains reported below all come from one sample, sequenced in a study of T cells in Graves' hyperthyroidism and ophthalmopathy. Amplified TCR beta CDR3 regions derived from RNA transcripts. First-round RT-PCR of the TCR CDR3 relied on the HTBI primer set. TCRdb fed the multiplex PCR reads into MiXCR, producing one record per CDR3 protein. The sample includes 540,000 or so distinct CDR3 sequences, about half of them seen just once. What was sequenced was peripheral blood or thyroid tissue (not recorded which). The origin of the receptors is an adult woman with Graves' disease, either hyperthyroidism or ophthalmopathy (not recorded which).

V usage is TRBV7-2 and J usage is TRBJ1-2; D remains unclear. This CDR3 is 14 amino acids long. Germline assignment: CDR1 SGHTA and CDR2 FQGNSA. V gave up 5 bases and J gave up 4 bases, with 14 bases separating them. CDR3 protein: CASSPRGFGYGYTF. The CDR3 region has the DNA TGTGCCAGCAGCCCCAGAGGGTTTGGCTATGGCTACACCTTC.

This chain uses TRBV7-9 with TRBJ1-4; D may be TRBD1 (5 bases). The CDR3 is made up of 16 amino acids. The germline CDR1 and CDR2 sequences are SEHNR and FQNEAQ (reference sequence). The V and J ends lost 5 bases and 0 bases respectively, with 13 bases between them. The CDR3 protein is CASSPGLIPTNEKLFF. The DNA of the CDR3 is TGTGCCAGCAGCCCGGGACTTATCCCAACTAATGAAAAACTGTTTTTT.

The chain joins TRBV20-1 to TRBJ1-2, with D possibly matching TRBD1 (6 bases). V was shortened by 1 base and J by 8 bases, with 20 bases between the two germline ends. The CDR3 runs 15 residues. CDR1 and CDR2 (germline): DFQATT, SNEGSKA (reference sequence). CDR3 amino acids: CSARALSGRDKGYTF. CDR3 sequence (DNA): TGCAGTGCTAGAGCCCTTAGCGGCAGGGACAAGGGCTACACCTTC.

This clonotype was recorded at least ten times. The V gene is TRBV5-4, the J gene TRBJ1-1; 9 nucleotides match TRBD1. The germline gives CDR1 SGHNT, CDR2 YYREEE (reference sequence). The CDR3 covers 15 residues. Trimming took 3 bases from V and 5 from J; bases not matched to a gene: 8. CDR3 sequence: CASSWKTGGRTEAFF. Here the CDR3 DNA reads TGTGCCAGCAGCTGGAAGACAGGGGGTCGGACTGAAGCTTTCTTT.

This clonotype was detected a few times. The chain is built from TRBV15 and TRBJ1-1; D is unclear. V shed 0 bases and J shed 0 bases, with 5 bases lying between them. CDR3 length equals 14 residues. The germline CDR1 and CDR2 sequences are LNHNV and YYDKDF (reference sequence). CDR3 sequence: CATSRENLNTEAFF. The CDR3 nucleotides are TGTGCCACCAGCAGAGAAAACCTGAACACTGAAGCTTTCTTT.

To note about this clonotype: This may be a read error: a much more frequent sequence differs by one nucleotide. The rearrangement links TRBV4-1 to TRBJ1-4, with D possibly being TRBD1 (6 bases). CDR3 length: 17 residues. Germline CDR1 reads MGHRA; CDR2 reads YSYEKL. The CDR3 is CAGSQDGRGATNEKLFF. CDR3 DNA sequence: TGCGCCGGCAGCCAAGACGGGAGGGGGGCAACTAATGAAAAACTGTTTTTT.

V is TRBV20-1 and J is TRBJ1-1; 10 positions match TRBD1. J was trimmed by 5 bases and V by 3 bases; bases with no gene match: 9. The CDR3 is 15 amino acids. Germline V gene data show CDR1 as DFQATT and CDR2 as SNEGSKA (reference sequence). CDR3 sequence: CSARLGTGAGTEAFF. The CDR3 DNA reads TGCAGTGCTAGGTTAGGGACAGGGGCGGGGACTGAAGCTTTCTTT.

The chain is built from TRBV29-1 and TRBJ1-2; 7 positions agree with TRBD1. Trimming cost V 6 bases and J 4 bases; bases outside gene matches: 8. The CDR3 contains 13 residues. Germline V gene sequence: CDR1 SQVTM, CDR2 ANQGSEA. Here the CDR3 reads CSVDRVGGYGYTF. The CDR3 DNA sequence: TGCAGCGTCGACAGGGTCGGGGGCTATGGCTACACCTTC.

This clonotype occurred many times. This rearrangement joins TRBV4-2 to TRBJ2-7; 9 bases are shared with TRBD1. V gave up 0 bases and J gave up 4 bases; unmatched junction bases: 10. The CDR3 runs to 17 residues. Germline V lookup: CDR1 LGHNA, CDR2 YNFKEQ. The CDR3 loop is CASSQEADWDRAYEQYF. The CDR3 DNA follows: TGTGCCAGCAGCCAAGAGGCCGATTGGGACAGGGCTTACGAGCAGTACTTC.

This clonotype was observed many times. The chain carries TRBV7-9 and TRBJ1-4; TRBD1 aligns across 8 bases. Germline CDR1 and CDR2: SEHNR and FQNEAQ (reference sequence). Trimming at V came to 5 bases and at J to 4 bases, leaving 9 bases not matched to a gene. The CDR3 runs 16 residues. CDR3 region: CASSTPRTGYNEKLFF. CDR3 DNA sequence: TGTGCCAGCAGCACCCCCCGGACAGGGTATAATGAAAAACTGTTTTTT. Using reference TRBV7-9 and TRBJ1-4 for the parts outside the CDR3, the full variable domain is DTGVSQNPRHKITKRGQNVTFRCDPISEHNRLYWYRQTLGQGPEFLTYFQNEAQLEKSRLLSDRFSAERPKGSFSTLEIQRTEQGDSAMYLCASSTPRTGYNEKLFFGSGTQLSVL.

To note about this clonotype: Without the conserved terminal phenylalanine or tryptophan, this CDR3 likely stems from a read error. The DNA is omitted, as the CDR3 cannot be located on it reliably, and the CDR3 follows TCRdb's listing. The J gene is TRBJ2-5, the V gene TRBV2; TRBD1 was called by the table and not checked on the DNA. From germline, CDR1 is SNHLY and CDR2 FYNNEI. The CDR3 totals 16 residues, both ends included. This CDR3 reads CASRGDGAAYGYTFGS.

This clonotype appeared many times. The V and J genes are TRBV12-3 or TRBV12-4 and TRBJ2-6; no firm D call. The CDR3 has 14 residues. V was cut by 7 bases and J by 1 base, with 8 bases left in between. DNA for the CDR3: TGTGCCAGCACCACATGGTCTGGGGCCAACGTCCTGACTTTC. Its protein is CASTTWSGANVLTF.

Of note for this clonotype: A junction boundary mismatches the germline segment, possibly from a read error. The gene calls are TRBV9 and TRBJ1-2; a possible D gene is TRBD1 (6 bases). Per germline, CDR1 SGDLS and CDR2 YYNGEE. The CDR3 is made up of 13 amino acids. CDR3 protein: CASSGPGRGSYTF. DNA for the CDR3: TGCGCCAGCAGCGGACCCGGCAGGGGATCCTACACCTTC.

This clonotype has ten or more counts. The chain has TRBV6-5 and TRBJ1-1; perhaps TRBD1 as D (5 bases). V was clipped by 8 bases and J by 12 bases, with 22 bases between them. CDR3 size: 13 residues. The germline V gene has CDR1 MNHEY and CDR2 SVGAGI. CDR3 bases: TGTGCCAGCGGCCCCTCGGGCCCCAGGGAGTCTTTCTTT. Amino acid sequence: CASGPSGPRESFF.

In DNA form, the CDR3 reads TGTGCCAGTAGTGCCCTCCGTGACAGGGTACGTCTATCGGTCTACGAGCAGTACTTC. As protein: CASSALRDRVRLSVYEQYF. The rearrangement links TRBV19 to TRBJ2-7; 7 bases align to TRBD1. The V gene end was trimmed by 5 bases and the J gene end by 3 bases; junction bases not matched to a gene: 22. In germline, CDR1 is LNHDA, CDR2 SQIVND (reference sequence). CDR3 length: 19 amino acids.

V usage is TRBV7-9 and J usage is TRBJ2-7, with 7 bases fitting TRBD2. The DNA end is more similar to TRBJ2-1, so the J call may be wrong. Germline V gene data show CDR1 as SEHNR and CDR2 as FQNEAQ (reference sequence). The CDR3 spans 12 residues. CDR3: CASRPGRDEQFF. In DNA, the CDR3 is TGTGCCAGCAGGCCGGGGAGGGATGAGCAGTTCTTC.

This clonotype came up many times. The chain has TRBV6-5 and TRBJ1-2; D unclear. Trimming took off 4 bases at V and 5 bases at J, with 14 bases between the two ends. The CDR3 runs to 14 residues. Germline CDR1 reads MNHEY; CDR2 reads SVGAGI. CDR3: CASSSVAGGYGYTF. As DNA, the CDR3 is TGTGCCAGCAGTTCTGTAGCCGGAGGTTATGGCTACACCTTC.

This clonotype was seen more than once but under ten times. The rearrangement uses TRBV28 and TRBJ1-6; no clear D gene. V was trimmed by 7 bases and J by 11 bases, leaving 18 bases between them. The CDR3 is 14 residues long. Germline values: CDR1 MDHEN, CDR2 SYDVKM. The CDR3 region is CASTSLPTTTPLHF. The DNA of the CDR3 is TGTGCCAGCACCTCCCTGCCGACCACAACACCCCTCCACTTT.

The chain employs TRBV29-1 and TRBJ1-1; tentative D call: TRBD1 (6 bases). V lost 8 bases, J lost 8 bases, and 12 bases lay in between. Germline V lookup: CDR1 SQVTM, CDR2 ANQGSEA. The CDR3 spans 10 residues. CDR3 DNA: TGCAGCTTGGGGGCAGACGAAGCTTTCTTT. This translates into CSLGADEAFF.

CDR3 residues: CSAHGQAHTEAFF. CDR3 nucleotide sequence: TGCAGCGCCCACGGACAGGCCCACACTGAAGCTTTCTTT. The gene calls are TRBV29-1 and TRBJ1-1, with 7 bases fitting TRBD1. V dropped 7 bases and J dropped 3; count of bases not matched to a gene: 8. The length of the CDR3 is 13 residues. CDR1 and CDR2 (germline): SQVTM, ANQGSEA.

In regard to this clonotype: One junction end disagrees with the germline gene, perhaps due to a read error. This chain links TRBV10-3 with TRBJ2-5, with a tentative D call TRBD1 (5 bases). This CDR3 spans 14 amino acids. CDR1 ENHRY and CDR2 SYGVKD come from the germline V gene. The CDR3: CAVSEGVTGETQYF. CDR3 nucleotides: TGTGCCGTCAGTGAAGGGGTCACCGGGGAGACCCAGTACTTC.

This clonotype was detected a few times. This CDR3 is missing its conserved last phenylalanine or tryptophan, likely due to a read error. It is unclear where the CDR3 begins or ends on the DNA, so no DNA is shown, and the CDR3 is as TCRdb lists it. The chain joins TRBV19 to TRBJ2-6; TRBD2 is the table's D call, not checked against the DNA. The germline V gene has CDR1 LNHDA and CDR2 SQIVND (reference sequence). The CDR3 contains 8 residues when both ends are counted. This CDR3 is CASSTGTS.

The chain links TRBV10-3 to TRBJ1-1; possible D gene TRBD1, 6 bases. Trimming shortened V by 7 bases and J by 0 bases, and 15 bases separated the two germline ends. CDR1 is ENHRY, CDR2 SYGVKD, per germline. The CDR3 totals 15 residues. CDR3 in DNA: TGTGCCATCACCCTCCTCGGACAGTTGAACACTGAAGCTTTCTTT. Its translation is CAITLLGQLNTEAFF.

This clonotype showed up many times. CDR3 bases: TGTGCCAGCAGTTTAGGCCAGGGTTGGGAGCCCCAGCATTTT. This encodes CASSLGQGWEPQHF. The chain recombines TRBV12-3 or TRBV12-4 with TRBJ1-5, with D possibly being TRBD1 (5 bases). The CDR3 length is 14 residues. V lost 1 base to trimming and J lost 8 bases, with 12 bases between them.